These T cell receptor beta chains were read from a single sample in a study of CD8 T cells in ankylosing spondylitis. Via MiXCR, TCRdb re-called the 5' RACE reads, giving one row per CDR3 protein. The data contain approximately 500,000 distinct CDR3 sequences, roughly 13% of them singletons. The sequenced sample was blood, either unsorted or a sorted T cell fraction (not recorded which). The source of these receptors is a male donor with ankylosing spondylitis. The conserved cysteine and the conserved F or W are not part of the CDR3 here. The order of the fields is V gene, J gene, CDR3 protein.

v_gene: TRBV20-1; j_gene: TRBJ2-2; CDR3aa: SATTPGTSSTGELF
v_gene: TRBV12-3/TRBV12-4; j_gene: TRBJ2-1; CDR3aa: ASIQDRNGASDEQF
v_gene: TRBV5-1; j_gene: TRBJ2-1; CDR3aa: ASSLRLAKHNEQF
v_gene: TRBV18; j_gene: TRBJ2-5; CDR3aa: ASSPSGGVQETQY
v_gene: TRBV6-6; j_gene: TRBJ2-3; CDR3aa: ASSPMYGDTQY
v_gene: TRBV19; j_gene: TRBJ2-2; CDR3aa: ASSNLDRGLYTGELF
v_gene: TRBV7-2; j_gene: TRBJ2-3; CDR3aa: ASSHSGRADTQY
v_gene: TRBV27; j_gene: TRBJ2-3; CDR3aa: ASSFRGGTDTQY
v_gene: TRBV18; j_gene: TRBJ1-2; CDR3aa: ASSPVGVEDGYT
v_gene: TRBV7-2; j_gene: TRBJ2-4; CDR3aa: ASSLSGRAKNIQY
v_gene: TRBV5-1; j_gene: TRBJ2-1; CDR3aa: ASSPQGTGGNEQF
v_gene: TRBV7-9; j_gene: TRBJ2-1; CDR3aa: ASSPEPHGPTYNEQF
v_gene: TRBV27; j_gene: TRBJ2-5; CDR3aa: ASSLYGAETQY
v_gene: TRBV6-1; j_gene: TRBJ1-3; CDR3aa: AHVMGQANSGNTIY
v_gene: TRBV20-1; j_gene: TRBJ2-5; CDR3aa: SASTGGLFSGEETQY
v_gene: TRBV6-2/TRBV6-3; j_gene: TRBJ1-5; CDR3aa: ASRNLGTGGDQPQH
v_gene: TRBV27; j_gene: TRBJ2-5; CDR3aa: ASSLNRRQETQY
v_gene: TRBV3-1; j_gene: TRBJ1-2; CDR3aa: ASSQDTTIQGYT
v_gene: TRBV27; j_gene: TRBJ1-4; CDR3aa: ASSFDQGNEKLF
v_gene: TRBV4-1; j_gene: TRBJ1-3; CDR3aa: ASSQVSSSGNTIY
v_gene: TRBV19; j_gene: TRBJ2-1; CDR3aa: ASAPSGRAGEQF
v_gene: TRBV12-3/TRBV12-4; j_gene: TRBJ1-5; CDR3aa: ASSLFNQPQH
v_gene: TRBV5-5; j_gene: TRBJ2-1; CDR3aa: ASSLPSGGRARRY
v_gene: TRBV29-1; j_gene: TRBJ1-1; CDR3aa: SGGEVTAATEAF
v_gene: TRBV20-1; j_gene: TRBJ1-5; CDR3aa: SARGDQYSNQPQH
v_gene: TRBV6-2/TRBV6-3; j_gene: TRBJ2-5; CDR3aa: ASIYSEIWGETQY
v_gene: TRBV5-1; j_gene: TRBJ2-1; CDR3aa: ASSSTSGFSYNEQF
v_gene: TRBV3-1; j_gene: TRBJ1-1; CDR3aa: ASSQAQNTEAF
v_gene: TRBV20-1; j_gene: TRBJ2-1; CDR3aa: SAVYASNEQF
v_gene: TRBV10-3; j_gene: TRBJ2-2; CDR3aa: AISEYTTATGELF
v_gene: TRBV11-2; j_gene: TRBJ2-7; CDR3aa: ASSPHEEQY
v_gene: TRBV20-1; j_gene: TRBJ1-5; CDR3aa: SARDEGRDRSAQH
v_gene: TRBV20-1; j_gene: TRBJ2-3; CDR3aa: SVIQMGDTQY
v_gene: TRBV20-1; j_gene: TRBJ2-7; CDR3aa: SATGFYEQY
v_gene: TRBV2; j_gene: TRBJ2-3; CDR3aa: AARAGESTDTQY
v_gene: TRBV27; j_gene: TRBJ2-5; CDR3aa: ASSKGQHQETQY
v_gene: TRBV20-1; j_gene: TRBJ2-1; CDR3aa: SARDEGGGSYNEQF
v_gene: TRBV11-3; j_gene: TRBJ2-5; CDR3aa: ASSLRTGLQETQY
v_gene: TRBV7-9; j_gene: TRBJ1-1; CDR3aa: ASRRTGEGDTEAF
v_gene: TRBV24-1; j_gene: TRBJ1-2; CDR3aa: ATSPSVGQGPYGYT
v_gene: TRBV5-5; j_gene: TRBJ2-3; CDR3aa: ASMPGRMRSYTDTQY
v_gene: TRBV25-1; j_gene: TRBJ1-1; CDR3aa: ASSEGSDTEAF
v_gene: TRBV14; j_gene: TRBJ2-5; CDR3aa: ASSQLGVETQY
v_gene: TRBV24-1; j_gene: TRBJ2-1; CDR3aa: ATSDSALPDGGGKYNEQF
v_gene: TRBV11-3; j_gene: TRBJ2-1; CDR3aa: ASSLSPSSGSYNEQF
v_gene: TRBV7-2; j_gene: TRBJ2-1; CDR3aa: ASSLGGENNEQF
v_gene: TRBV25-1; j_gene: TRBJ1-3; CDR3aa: ASSPRASPGNTIY
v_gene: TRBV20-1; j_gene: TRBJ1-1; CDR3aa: SDSPPPHMNTEAF